What follows are 25 T cell receptor beta chains derived from one specimen sequenced in a study of a mutant IDH1 vaccine in newly diagnosed glioma. Their antigen targets remain unknown. Regarding time point: week 23, last vaccination. A single vaccine dose contained 300 ug of mutant IDH1 20-mer peptide, and topical imiquimod was used with it. Profiled with immunoSEQ multiplex PCR; TCRdb holds only in-frame clones, not every one. The table lists tens of thousands of clones, about 82% of them singletons. The source material was PBMCs, sampled from a glioma patient whose treatment included an IDH1 peptide vaccine. The source is a man aged 25-40 years with glioma. Some clones in this sample may be carry-over from other donors' samples.

In the case of this clone: A read error may account for a junction end that differs from germline. The chain uses TRBV4-3 and TRBJ2-7; 11 positions agree with TRBD2. From germline, CDR1 is LGHNA and CDR2 YSLEER. This CDR3 has 17 residues. This chain's CDR3 is CASGQDWRLAGPHEQYF. CDR3 DNA sequence: TGCGCCAGCGGCCAAGATTGGAGACTAGCGGGGCCCCACGAGCAGTACTTC.

This chain joins TRBV10-3 and TRBJ1-4; D call uncertain. From germline, CDR1 is ENHRY and CDR2 SYGVKD. Trimming took off 11 bases at V and 3 bases at J, with 22 bases between the two ends. The CDR3 runs to 16 residues. CDR3 coding DNA: TGTGCCGCCTCACCCCAACAAGGAGGGCCTAATGAAAAACTGTTTTTT. Protein product: CAASPQQGGPNEKLFF.

This clone was found many times. CDR3: CASSGWGGSNQPQHF. Here the CDR3 DNA reads TGTGCCAGCAGCGGCTGGGGCGGTAGCAATCAGCCCCAGCATTTT. This chain uses TRBV9 with TRBJ1-5; the D gene is possibly TRBD1 (5 bases). V dropped 3 bases and J dropped 0 bases, with 10 bases sitting between them. This CDR3 has 15 residues. CDR1 SGDLS and CDR2 YYNGEE come from the germline V gene.

This clone was found a few times. The rearrangement joins TRBV11-2 to TRBJ1-1; 9 nucleotides agree with TRBD1. The CDR3 is made up of 16 amino acids. Germline CDR1 SGHAT, CDR2 FQNNGV. The trim removed 1 base at V and 4 bases at J, leaving 7 bases unmatched. The CDR3 sequence is CASSLGWTGEGTEAFF. CDR3 DNA sequence: TGTGCCAGCAGCTTAGGATGGACAGGGGAGGGCACTGAAGCTTTCTTT.

The V gene is TRBV28, the J gene TRBJ1-5, with 8 nucleotides matching TRBD1. Trimming removed 4 bases from V and 5 bases from J; junction bases left unmatched: 10. Per the germline V gene, CDR1 is MDHEN and CDR2 is SYDVKM. This CDR3 comprises 16 residues. DNA for the CDR3: TGTGCCAGCAGTTGGGACGGACAGGGAATTGATCAGCCCCAGCATTTT. Protein: CASSWDGQGIDQPQHF. The full variable domain, with the rest looked up from reference TRBV28 and TRBJ1-5, is DVKVTQSSRYLVKRTGEKVFLECVQDMDHENMFWYRQDPGLGLRLIYFSYDVKMKEKGDIPEGYSVSREKKERFSLILESASTNQTSMYLCASSWDGQGIDQPQHFGDGTRLSIL.

The chain joins TRBV4-2 to TRBJ1-1; no clear D gene. There are 12 residues in the CDR3. Per the germline V gene, CDR1 is LGHNA and CDR2 is YNFKEQ. The V end lost 5 bases, the J end lost 5 bases, and 9 bases lay between the germline ends. In DNA, the CDR3 is TGTGCCAGCAGCACCCATGAGACTGAAGCTTTCTTT. This encodes CASSTHETEAFF.

Only one count was recorded for this clone. V gene TRBV7-3 combines with J gene TRBJ1-5; D remains ambiguous. The CDR3 loop spans 12 amino acids. Trimming stripped 4 bases from V and 6 bases from J, with 7 bases between. The V gene's germline CDR1 is SGHTA and CDR2 FQGTGA. The CDR3 loop is CASSSYSQPQHF. CDR3 coding DNA: TGTGCCAGCAGCTCCTATAGTCAGCCCCAGCATTTT.

The CDR3 sequence: CASSPDRGPGNTIYF. DNA of the CDR3: TGTGCCAGCAGCCCAGACAGGGGACCCGGAAACACCATATATTTT. The rearrangement links TRBV5-4 to TRBJ1-3; 8 nucleotides match TRBD1. The CDR3 extends over 15 amino acids. CDR1 is SGHNT, CDR2 YYREEE, per germline (reference sequence). J gave up 4 bases and V 4 bases, and 7 bases lay outside the gene matches. Looking up the rest from reference TRBV5-4 and TRBJ1-3 gives the full variable domain: ETGVTQSPTHLIKTRGQQVTLRCSSQSGHNTVSWYQQALGQGPQFIFQYYREEENGRGNFPPRFSGLQFPNYSSELNVNALELDDSALYLCASSPDRGPGNTIYFGEGSWLTVV.

The J gene is TRBJ1-5, the V gene TRBV18, with a possible D match to TRBD1 (5 bases). Germline V gene data show CDR1 as KGHSH and CDR2 as LQKENI. The CDR3 extends over 13 amino acids. Trimming pared 8 bases from V and 0 bases from J, leaving 8 bases between. The CDR3 reads CASGQYSNQPQHF. The CDR3 nucleotides are TGTGCCAGCGGACAATATAGCAATCAGCCCCAGCATTTT.

For this clone: This CDR3 is also generated by other DNA sequences in the sample. The chain joins TRBV18 to TRBJ1-1; no firm D call. The CDR3 runs to 12 residues. The germline V gene encodes CDR1 KGHSH and CDR2 LQKENI. Trimming removed 3 bases from V and 3 bases from J, with 5 bases in between. CDR3 protein: CASSPGDTEAFF. The CDR3 DNA reads TGTGCCAGCTCACCGGGAGACACTGAAGCTTTCTTT.

This chain links TRBV18 with TRBJ2-1, with TRBD2 as a possible D gene (6 bases). V lost 3 bases, J lost 9 bases, and 18 bases lay in between. CDR1 KGHSH and CDR2 LQKENI come from the germline V gene. CDR3 length equals 15 residues. CDR3 region: CASSPNSGSVGEQFF. The CDR3 region has the DNA TGTGCCAGCTCACCGAACTCCGGGAGCGTAGGTGAGCAGTTCTTC.

This clone was recorded once. Mismatch with germline at one junction end may stem from a read error. This chain uses TRBV14 with TRBJ2-2; 12 nucleotides align to TRBD2. Looked up from germline, CDR1 is SGHDN and CDR2 is FVKESK. The CDR3 consists of 20 residues. The CDR3, as DNA: TGTGCCAGCACCACCTCACGGCCTAGCGGGAGGGCCTTTAGTCACCGGGGAGCTGTTTTT. As protein: CASTTSRPSGRAFSHRGAVF.

There are a few counts of this clone. The J gene is TRBJ2-7, the V gene TRBV18; 8 bases match TRBD1. The V segment lost 3 bases and the J segment 6 bases; nucleotides outside the gene matches: 13. CDR3 length: 16 amino acids. CDR1 and CDR2 (germline): KGHSH, LQKENI. As DNA, the CDR3 is TGTGCCAGCTCACCGGAACCCCCAGGGGGCCACGGCGAGCAGTACTTC. Protein product: CASSPEPPGGHGEQYF.

The V and J genes are TRBV5-1 and TRBJ1-1; perhaps TRBD1 as D (5 bases). V was trimmed by 2 bases and J by 5 bases, leaving 7 bases between them. Germline values: CDR1 SGHRS, CDR2 YFSETQ. The CDR3 is 12 amino acids. This CDR3 reads CASSFGATEAFF. Here the CDR3 DNA reads TGCGCCAGCAGCTTTGGGGCTACTGAAGCTTTCTTT.

The chain joins TRBV2 to TRBJ2-7; either TRBD1 or TRBD2 may supply D (6 bases each). Trimming took 8 bases from V and 5 from J, leaving 16 bases between them. The V gene's germline CDR1 is SNHLY and CDR2 FYNNEI. The length of the CDR3 is 13 residues. This CDR3 is CASGRNRVNEQYF. The DNA of the CDR3 is TGTGCCAGCGGGAGGAACAGGGTCAACGAGCAGTACTTC.

The V and J genes are TRBV30 and TRBJ2-5, with 9 bases aligning to TRBD2. Germline V gives CDR1 GTSNPN, CDR2 SVGIG (reference sequence). Trimming removed 0 bases from V and 2 bases from J; junction bases left unmatched: 4. The CDR3 is 15 residues long. CDR3 coding DNA: TGTGCCTGGAGTGTAAAGGGACTAGCTCAAGAGACCCAGTACTTC. It codes for CAWSVKGLAQETQYF.

As DNA, the CDR3 is TGTGCCACCAGCAGAGTTCCGGAGATTTCTGTTAACACCGGGGAGCTGTTTTTT. Translating it yields CATSRVPEISVNTGELFF. The chain joins TRBV15 to TRBJ2-2; no clear D. The CDR3 consists of 18 residues. CDR1 is LNHNV and CDR2 is YYDKDF in the germline V gene (reference sequence). V was trimmed by 1 base and J by 2 bases, leaving 17 bases between them.

The rearrangement joins TRBV29-1 to TRBJ1-2; D not resolved. Germline V gene sequence: CDR1 SQVTM, CDR2 ANQGSEA. The CDR3 length is 11 residues. V lost 4 bases and J 5 bases, leaving 8 bases between the germline ends. CDR3 amino acids: CSVGREYGYTF. The CDR3 DNA follows: TGCAGCGTTGGTAGGGAGTATGGCTACACCTTC.

V is TRBV28 and J is TRBJ2-3, with D perhaps matching TRBD2 (6 bases). Per germline, CDR1 MDHEN and CDR2 SYDVKM. Between the trimmed V and J ends, which lost 7 bases and 1 base, there was a span of 12 bases. This CDR3 has 14 amino acids. In nucleotides, the CDR3 is TGTGCCAGCAAACCCCCGGGGGGCACAGATACGCAGTATTTT. This sequence encodes CASKPPGGTDTQYF.

The CDR3 spells CASSTSQARGEQFF. Written as DNA, the CDR3 is TGTGCCAGCAGCACTAGCCAGGCCCGGGGTGAGCAGTTCTTC. The V call is TRBV11-2, the J call TRBJ2-1, with a possible D match to TRBD2 (6 bases). CDR3 size: 14 residues. The V and J ends lost 5 bases and 9 bases respectively, with 17 bases between them. CDR1 is SGHAT, CDR2 FQNNGV, per germline.

The chain carries TRBV20-1 and TRBJ2-7; no firm D call. There are 11 residues in the CDR3. Germline V gene data show CDR1 as DFQATT and CDR2 as SNEGSKA (reference sequence). With 1 base removed from V and 5 bases from J, the gap between germline ends came to 6 bases. In DNA form, the CDR3 reads TGCAGTGCTAGAGCGAGCGACGAGCAGTACTTC. Translated, it gives CSARASDEQYF.

The CDR3 DNA follows: TGTGCCAGCTCACCAAGAAGAGGGGTGAAAGACTATGGCTACACCTTC. The encoded protein is CASSPRRGVKDYGYTF. The chain carries TRBV18 and TRBJ1-2; possibly TRBD1 for D (5 bases). With 2 bases removed from V and 3 bases from J, the gap between germline ends came to 16 bases. This CDR3 comprises 16 residues. Germline-derived CDR1 and CDR2 are KGHSH and LQKENI.

This clone occurred once. Different DNA sequences within this sample yield the same CDR3. This chain uses TRBV10-1 with TRBJ2-1; TRBD1 agrees at 7 bases. Germline V gene data show CDR1 as WNHNN and CDR2 as SYGVQD (reference sequence). This CDR3 has 14 residues. With 3 bases clipped from V and 13 bases from J, the junction kept 12 bases outside the gene matches. DNA for the CDR3: TGCGCCAGCAGTGACCGAGGGACAGTAAGTGAACAGTTCTTC. Its translation: CASSDRGTVSEQFF.

The rearrangement links TRBV6-1 to TRBJ1-1; D is unresolved. The V and J ends lost 5 bases and 1 base respectively, with 8 bases between them. Germline V gene data show CDR1 as MNHNS and CDR2 as SASEGT. CDR3 length equals 13 residues. CDR3 in amino acids: CASSLQRNTEAFF. DNA of the CDR3: TGTGCCAGCAGTTTACAGAGGAACACTGAAGCTTTCTTT.

J is TRBJ1-2 and V is TRBV6-5, with D tentatively TRBD1 (6 bases). Trimming stripped 5 bases from V and 6 bases from J, with 7 bases between. CDR3 length: 11 residues. The germline V gene has CDR1 MNHEY and CDR2 SVGAGI. In nucleotides, the CDR3 is TGTGCCAGCAGTACAGGGCATGGCTACACCTTC. Its protein is CASSTGHGYTF.